The text below deals with one TCR beta chain. Its specific antigen is unknown. Base quality data are lacking; no much larger clone is found one base away. The immunoSEQ Assay, a bias-controlled multiplex PCR, was used to amplify TCRbeta CDR3 regions from genomic DNA. The published analysis was carried out like this. Within the assay, amplification of reference gene primers was used to estimate how many nucleated cells each sample contained. To quantify the absolute abundance of each unique TCRbeta CDR3 rearrangement, sequence reads were collapsed and filtered. For each sample, productive Simpson clonality was calculated by taking the square root of Simpson's diversity index across productive rearrangements. What TCRdb holds here is the immuneACCESS table cut down to in-frame rearrangements. Part of the clones is not present; checked against another copy, under half of the missing clones reflect an unresolved V gene, and the others are unexplained. V and J calls and clone size are copied from that table; D and trimming were computed from the DNA. The sample table holds about 260,000 clones, of which around 87% were seen once. The ten top clones hold roughly 1.6% of the sample.

Another Seattle source contributed samples from volunteer blood donors who had recovered from COVID-19. Collaborating institutions collected whole blood in K2EDTA tubes following their own protocols. For TCRbeta analysis, collaborator samples were shipped as frozen whole blood, as isolated PBMCs, or as DNA extracted from either sample type. This record belongs to a study of blood T cell repertoires in COVID-19 (dated by TCRdb to the early 2020s). About the study as a whole: The collaborator samples originated in the United States, Italy and Spain and spanned the acute and convalescent phases of COVID-19. The prospective study material was composed of cDNA or gDNA derived from T cells, B-cell-depleted T cells, or PBMCs. Subjects who had been exposed to COVID-19, were actively infected with it, or had recovered from it provided the deeply sampled blood TCRbeta repertoires that made up the dataset. The repertoires were released in a freely available public database intended as a resource for research on the immune response to SARS-CoV-2. A de-identified subject ID, COVID-19 status, age in years and sex were almost always included in the sample metadata. Where HLA class I and class II types were available, the types were taken from metadata supplied by the sample provider, not from assay-based typing. The samples were drawn from two sources: the first 160 participants of the ongoing ImmuneRACE study, and 1,254 subjects contributed by 6 global collaborators.

Beyond this particular receptor, the publication reports: The quantity of clinical and demographic metadata differed by source and by participant and was supplied without curation.

This receptor was taken from a middle-aged woman who had recovered from COVID-19. The sample taken for sequencing was peripheral blood.

The CDR3 corresponds to CASNSQVRETQYF. The bases are TGTGCCAGCAACTCCCAGGTTCGGGAGACCCAGTACTTC. The chain employs TRBV7-9 and TRBJ2-5, with no D gene named confidently. The V end loses 7 bases and the J end loses 5 bases, and a stretch of 14 bases separates them. Taken from cysteine to phenylalanine, the CDR3 has 13 residues. Just the 39-base CDR3 DNA is kept, in frame starting at base 1. CDR1 SEHNR and CDR2 FQNEAQ were looked up in the germline V gene (reference sequence).